A selection of T cell receptor beta chains follows, all from one sample in a study of T cell repertoires in cytomegalovirus infection. In TCRdb, the reads were re-called with MiXCR into one record per CDR3 protein. The sample holds about 52,000 distinct CDR3 sequences, around 20% seen once. What these receptors recognize is not known. The specimen was CD8+ T cells from cultured PBMCs, collected from culture after CMV antigen stimulation. The receptor set was obtained from a human donor in good health (CMV status not recorded). Some clones in this sample may be carry-over from other donors' samples. Both conserved end residues are part of each CDR3. The D gene is left open where the match is weak. A clone size is listed for some rows: how often the clone was seen (once, few, many), or a class if it is expanded.

clone_size j_call d_call cdr3_length v_call cdr3_aa cdr3_nt
few TRBJ2-7 TRBD1 14 TRBV7-9 CASSLTGQEYEQYF TGTGCCAGCAGCTTAACGGGACAGGAGTACGAGCAGTACTTC
NA TRBJ2-7 NA 14 TRBV28 CASSSQGTLYEQYF TGTGCCAGCAGCTCTCAAGGGACCCTCTACGAGCAGTACTTC
NA TRBJ2-3 NA 14 TRBV6-2/TRBV6-3 CASIAPDRRDTQYF TGTGCCAGCATCGCTCCGGACCGCAGAGATACGCAGTATTTT
NA TRBJ2-7 TRBD2 15 TRBV6-4 CASRPTSGSLHEQYF TGTGCCAGCAGGCCGACTAGCGGGAGTTTGCACGAGCAGTACTTC
few TRBJ2-2 NA 14 TRBV7-2 CASSFLGTTGELFF TGTGCCAGCAGCTTTTTGGGGACCACCGGGGAGCTGTTTTTT
few TRBJ2-7 TRBD2 17 TRBV2 CASSVRPCIGRRDEQYF TGTGCCAGCAGTGTACGTCCTTGTATCGGGAGGAGAGACGAGCAGTACTTC
many TRBJ2-1 TRBD2 15 TRBV5-8 CASSLLGAGDDEQFF TGTGCCAGCAGCTTGCTAGGAGCGGGAGACGATGAGCAGTTCTTC
NA TRBJ1-3 NA 16 TRBV7-9 CASSLPTGSSGNTIYF TGTGCCAGCAGCTTACCTACAGGGAGCTCTGGAAACACCATATATTTT
few TRBJ2-3 NA 16 TRBV7-6 CASSLAPKSSTDTQYF TGTGCCAGCAGCTTAGCGCCGAAATCTAGCACAGATACGCAGTATTTT
NA TRBJ2-7 NA 11 TRBV6-2/TRBV6-3 CASSYSREQYF TGTGCCAGCAGTTACTCGAGGGAGCAGTACTTC
few TRBJ2-3 NA 16 TRBV7-2 CASSQGPGGLEDTQYF TGTGCCAGCAGCCAAGGCCCCGGGGGGCTGGAAGATACGCAGTATTTT
NA TRBJ2-7 TRBD2 15 TRBV6-1 CASSYSERGGFEQYF TGTGCCAGCAGTTACAGCGAGCGGGGGGGTTTCGAGCAGTACTTC
NA TRBJ2-1 NA 16 TRBV6-5 CASSYSIQSSYNEQFF TGTGCCAGCAGTTACTCGATCCAGAGCTCCTACAATGAGCAGTTCTTC